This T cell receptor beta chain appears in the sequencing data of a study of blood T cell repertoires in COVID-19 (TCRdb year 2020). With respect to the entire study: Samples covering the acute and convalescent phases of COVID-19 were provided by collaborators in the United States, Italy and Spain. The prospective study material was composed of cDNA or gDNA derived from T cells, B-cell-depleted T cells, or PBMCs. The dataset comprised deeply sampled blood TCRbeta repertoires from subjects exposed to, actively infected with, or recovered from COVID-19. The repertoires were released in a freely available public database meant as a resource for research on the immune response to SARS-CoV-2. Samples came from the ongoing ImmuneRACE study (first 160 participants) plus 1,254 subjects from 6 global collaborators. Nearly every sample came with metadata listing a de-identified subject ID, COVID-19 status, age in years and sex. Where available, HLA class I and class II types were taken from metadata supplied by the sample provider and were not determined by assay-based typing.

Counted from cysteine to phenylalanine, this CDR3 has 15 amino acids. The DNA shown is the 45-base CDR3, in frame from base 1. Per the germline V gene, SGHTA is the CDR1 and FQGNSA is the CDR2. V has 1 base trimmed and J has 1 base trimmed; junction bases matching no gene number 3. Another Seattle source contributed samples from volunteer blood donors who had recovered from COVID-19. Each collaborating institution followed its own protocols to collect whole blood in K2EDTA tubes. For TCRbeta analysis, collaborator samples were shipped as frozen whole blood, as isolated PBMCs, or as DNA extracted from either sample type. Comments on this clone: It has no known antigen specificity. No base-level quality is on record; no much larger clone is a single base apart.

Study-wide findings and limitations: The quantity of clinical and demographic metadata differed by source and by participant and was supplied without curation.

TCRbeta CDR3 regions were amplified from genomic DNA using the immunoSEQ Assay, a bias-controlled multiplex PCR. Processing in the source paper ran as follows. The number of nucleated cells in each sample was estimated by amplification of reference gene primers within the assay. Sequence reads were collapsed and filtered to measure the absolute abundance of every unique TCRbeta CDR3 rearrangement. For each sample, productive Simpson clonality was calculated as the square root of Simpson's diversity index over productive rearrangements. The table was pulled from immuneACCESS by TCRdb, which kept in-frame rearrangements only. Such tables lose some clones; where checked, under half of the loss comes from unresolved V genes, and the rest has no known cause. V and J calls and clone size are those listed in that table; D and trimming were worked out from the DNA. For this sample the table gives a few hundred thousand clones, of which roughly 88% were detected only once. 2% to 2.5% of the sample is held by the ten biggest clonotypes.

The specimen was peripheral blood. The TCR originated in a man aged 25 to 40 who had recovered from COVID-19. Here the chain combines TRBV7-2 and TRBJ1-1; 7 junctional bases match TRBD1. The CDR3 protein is CASSLGRTGNTEAFF. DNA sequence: TGTGCCAGCAGCTTAGGTCGGACAGGGAACACTGAAGCTTTCTTT.